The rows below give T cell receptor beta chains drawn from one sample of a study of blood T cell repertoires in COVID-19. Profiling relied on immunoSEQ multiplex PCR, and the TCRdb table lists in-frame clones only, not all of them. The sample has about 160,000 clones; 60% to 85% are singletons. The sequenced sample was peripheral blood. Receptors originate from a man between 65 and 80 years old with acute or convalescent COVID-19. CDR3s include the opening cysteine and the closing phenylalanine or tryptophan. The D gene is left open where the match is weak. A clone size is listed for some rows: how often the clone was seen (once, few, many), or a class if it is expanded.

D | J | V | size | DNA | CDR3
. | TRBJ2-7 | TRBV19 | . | TGTGCCAGTAGCCCACGACTAGTGTTCTACGAGCAGTACTTC | CASSPRLVFYEQYF
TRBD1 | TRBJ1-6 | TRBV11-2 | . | TGTGCCAGCAGCCCTAGGGACAGTAATTCACCCCTCCACTTT | CASSPRDSNSPLHF
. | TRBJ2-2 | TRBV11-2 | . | TGTGCCAGCAGCCGGTCGGTCGGGGAGCTGTTTTTT | CASSRSVGELFF
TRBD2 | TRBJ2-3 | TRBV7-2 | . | TGTGCCAGCAGCTTCCCGACTAGCGCCACAGATACGCAGTATTTT | CASSFPTSATDTQYF
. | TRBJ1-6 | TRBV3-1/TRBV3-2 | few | TGTGCCAGCAGCCCCCGGGGGACCAATAATTCACCCCTCCACTTT | CASSPRGTNNSPLHF
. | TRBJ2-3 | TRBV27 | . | TGTGCCAGCAGTAGAACTAGCTCCGCAGATACGCAGTATTTT | CASSRTSSADTQYF
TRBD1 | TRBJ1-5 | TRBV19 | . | TGTGCCAGTTACCGAGCAGGGGGCGGGGAGCCCCAGCATTTT | CASYRAGGGEPQHF
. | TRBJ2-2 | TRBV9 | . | TGTGCCAGCAGCGTAAAAGGTAGCCCGAACACCGGGGAGCTGTTTTTT | CASSVKGSPNTGELFF
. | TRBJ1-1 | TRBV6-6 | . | TGTGCCAGCAGCACGGACAGCACTGAAGCTTTCTTT | CASSTDSTEAFF
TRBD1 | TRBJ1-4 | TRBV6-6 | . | TGTGCCAGCAGTTCAGGACAGGATGAAAAACTGTTTTTT | CASSSGQDEKLFF
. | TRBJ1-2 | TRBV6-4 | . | TGTGCCAGCAGTGATTTTTCTGGGGGCGCGAGGAATGGCTACACCTTC | CASSDFSGGARNGYTF
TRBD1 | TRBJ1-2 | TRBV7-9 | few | TGTGCCAGCAGCCCGGGACAGAGTGGCTACACCTTC | CASSPGQSGYTF
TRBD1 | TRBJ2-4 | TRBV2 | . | TGTGCCAGCAGCCCTTTAGAGACAGGGAAAAACATTCAGTACTTC | CASSPLETGKNIQYF
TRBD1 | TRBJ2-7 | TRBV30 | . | TGTGCCTGGAGTGTAACAGGGGGCTACGAGCAGTACTTC | CAWSVTGGYEQYF
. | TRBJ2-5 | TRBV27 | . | TGTGCCAGCAGCCCCCGGTCAAGCCAAGAGACCCAGTACTTC | CASSPRSSQETQYF